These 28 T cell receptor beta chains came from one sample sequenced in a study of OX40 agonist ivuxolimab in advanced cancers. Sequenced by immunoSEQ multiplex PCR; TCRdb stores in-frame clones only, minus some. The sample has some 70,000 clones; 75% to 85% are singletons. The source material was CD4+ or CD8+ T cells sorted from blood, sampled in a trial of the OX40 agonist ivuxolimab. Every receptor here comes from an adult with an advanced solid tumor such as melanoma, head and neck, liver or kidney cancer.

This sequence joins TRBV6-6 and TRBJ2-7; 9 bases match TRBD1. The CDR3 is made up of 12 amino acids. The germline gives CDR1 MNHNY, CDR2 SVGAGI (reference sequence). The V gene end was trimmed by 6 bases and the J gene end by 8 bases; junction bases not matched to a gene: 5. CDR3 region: CASRGGTGKQYF. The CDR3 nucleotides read TGTGCCAGCAGGGGGGGGACAGGGAAGCAGTACTTC.

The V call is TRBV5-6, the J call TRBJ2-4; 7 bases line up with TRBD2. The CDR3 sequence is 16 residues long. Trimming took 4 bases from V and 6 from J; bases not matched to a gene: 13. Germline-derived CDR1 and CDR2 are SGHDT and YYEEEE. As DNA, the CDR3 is TGTGCCAGCAGCCCGGAGAGCGGGGCTAAGCGAAACATTCAGTACTTC. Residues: CASSPESGAKRNIQYF.

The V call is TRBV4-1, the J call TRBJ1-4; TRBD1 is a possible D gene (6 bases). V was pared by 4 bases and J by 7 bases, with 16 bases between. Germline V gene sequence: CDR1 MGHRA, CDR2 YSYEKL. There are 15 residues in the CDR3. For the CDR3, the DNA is TGCGCCAGCAGCCTGGGGGCTGCCGGTGGTGAAAAACTGTTTTTT. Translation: CASSLGAAGGEKLFF.

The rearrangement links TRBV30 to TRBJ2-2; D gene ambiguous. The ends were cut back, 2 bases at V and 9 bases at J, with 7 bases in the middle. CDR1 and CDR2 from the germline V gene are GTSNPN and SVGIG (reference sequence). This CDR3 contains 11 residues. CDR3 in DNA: TGTGCCTGGAGTACCGCGAGGGAGCTGTTTTTT. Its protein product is CAWSTARELFF.

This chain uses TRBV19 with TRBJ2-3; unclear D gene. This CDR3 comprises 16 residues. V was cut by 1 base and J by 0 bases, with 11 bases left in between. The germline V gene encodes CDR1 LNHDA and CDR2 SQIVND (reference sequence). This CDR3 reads CASSIGRATSTDTQYF. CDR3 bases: TGTGCCAGTAGTATAGGAAGGGCGACTAGCACAGATACGCAGTATTTT.

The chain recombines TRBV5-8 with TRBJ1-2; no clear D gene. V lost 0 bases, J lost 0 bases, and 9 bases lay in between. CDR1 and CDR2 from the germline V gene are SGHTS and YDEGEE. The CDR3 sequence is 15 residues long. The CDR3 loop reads CASSLVGVTNYGYTF. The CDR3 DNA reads TGTGCCAGCAGCTTGGTGGGAGTTACTAACTATGGCTACACCTTC.

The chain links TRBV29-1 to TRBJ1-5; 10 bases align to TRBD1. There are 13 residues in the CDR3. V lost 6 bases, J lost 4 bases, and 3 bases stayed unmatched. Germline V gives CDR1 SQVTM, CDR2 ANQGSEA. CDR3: CSVGGQGNQPQHF. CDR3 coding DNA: TGCAGCGTGGGGGGACAGGGGAATCAGCCCCAGCATTTT.

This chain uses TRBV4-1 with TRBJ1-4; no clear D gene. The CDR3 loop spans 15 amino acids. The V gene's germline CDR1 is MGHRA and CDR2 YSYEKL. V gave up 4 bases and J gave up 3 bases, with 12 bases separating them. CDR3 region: CASSLQEPPNEKLFF. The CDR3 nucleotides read TGCGCCAGCAGCCTTCAGGAACCACCTAATGAAAAACTGTTTTTT.

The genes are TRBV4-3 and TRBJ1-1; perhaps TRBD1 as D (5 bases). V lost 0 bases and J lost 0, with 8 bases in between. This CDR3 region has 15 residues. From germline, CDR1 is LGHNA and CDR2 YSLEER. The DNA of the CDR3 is TGCGCCAGCAGCCAAGAACCAGGGCTGAACACTGAAGCTTTCTTT. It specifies CASSQEPGLNTEAFF.

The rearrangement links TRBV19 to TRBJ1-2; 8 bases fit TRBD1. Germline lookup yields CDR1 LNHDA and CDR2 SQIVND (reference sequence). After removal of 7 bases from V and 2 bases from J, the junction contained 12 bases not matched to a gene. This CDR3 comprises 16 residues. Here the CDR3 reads CASTLRLGQANYGYTF. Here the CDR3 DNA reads TGTGCCAGTACCTTACGGTTGGGACAGGCCAACTATGGCTACACCTTC.

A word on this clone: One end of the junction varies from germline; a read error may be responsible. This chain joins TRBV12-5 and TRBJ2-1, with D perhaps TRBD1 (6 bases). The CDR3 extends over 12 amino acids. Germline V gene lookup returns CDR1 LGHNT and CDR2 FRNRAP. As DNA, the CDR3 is TGTGCTAGTGGTTTGGACGACAGGATGGTCGTCTTC. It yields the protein CASGLDDRMVVF. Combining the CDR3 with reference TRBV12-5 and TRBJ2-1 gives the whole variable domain DARVTQTPRHKVTEMGQEVTMRCQPILGHNTVFWYRQTMMQGLELLAYFRNRAPLDDSGMPKDRFSAEMPDATLATLKIQPSEPRDSAVYFCASGLDDRMVVFGPGTRLTVL.

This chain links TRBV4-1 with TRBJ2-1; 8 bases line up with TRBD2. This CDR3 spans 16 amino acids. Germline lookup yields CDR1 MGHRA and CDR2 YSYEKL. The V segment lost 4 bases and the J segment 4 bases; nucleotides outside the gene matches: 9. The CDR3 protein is CASSPIRLAIYNEQFF. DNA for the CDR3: TGCGCCAGCAGCCCTATCCGACTAGCGATATACAATGAGCAGTTCTTC.

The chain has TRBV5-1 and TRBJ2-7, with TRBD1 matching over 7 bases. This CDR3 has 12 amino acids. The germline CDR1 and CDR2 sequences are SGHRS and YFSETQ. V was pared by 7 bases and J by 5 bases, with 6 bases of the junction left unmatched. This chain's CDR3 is CASRDSDNEQYF. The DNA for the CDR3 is TGCGCCAGCCGGGACAGTGACAACGAGCAGTACTTC.

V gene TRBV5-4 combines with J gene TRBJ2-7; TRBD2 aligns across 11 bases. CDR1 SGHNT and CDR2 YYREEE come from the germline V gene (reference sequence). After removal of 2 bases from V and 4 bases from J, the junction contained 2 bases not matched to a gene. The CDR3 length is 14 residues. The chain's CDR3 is CASSFTSGGYEQYF. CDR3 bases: TGTGCCAGCAGCTTCACTAGCGGGGGATACGAGCAGTACTTC.

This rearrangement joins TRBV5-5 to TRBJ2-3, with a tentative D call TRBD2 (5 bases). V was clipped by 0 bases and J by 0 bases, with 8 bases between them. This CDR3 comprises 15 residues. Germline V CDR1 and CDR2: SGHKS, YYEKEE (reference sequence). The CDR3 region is CASSLERYSTDTQYF. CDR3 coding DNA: TGTGCCAGCAGCTTGGAGCGGTATAGCACAGATACGCAGTATTTT.

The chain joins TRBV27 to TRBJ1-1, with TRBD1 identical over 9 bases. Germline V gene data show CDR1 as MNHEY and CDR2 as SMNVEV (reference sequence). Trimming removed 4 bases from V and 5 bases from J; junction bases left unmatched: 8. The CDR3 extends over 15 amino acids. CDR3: CASSYGTGGWTEAFF. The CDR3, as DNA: TGTGCCAGCAGTTACGGTACAGGGGGCTGGACTGAAGCTTTCTTT.

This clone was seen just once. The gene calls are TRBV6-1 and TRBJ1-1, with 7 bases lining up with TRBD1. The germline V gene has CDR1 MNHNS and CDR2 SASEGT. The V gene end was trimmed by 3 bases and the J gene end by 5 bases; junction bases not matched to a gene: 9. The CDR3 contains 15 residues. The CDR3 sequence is CASSDGAGGGTEAFF. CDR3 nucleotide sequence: TGTGCCAGCAGTGATGGGGCAGGGGGAGGAACTGAAGCTTTCTTT.

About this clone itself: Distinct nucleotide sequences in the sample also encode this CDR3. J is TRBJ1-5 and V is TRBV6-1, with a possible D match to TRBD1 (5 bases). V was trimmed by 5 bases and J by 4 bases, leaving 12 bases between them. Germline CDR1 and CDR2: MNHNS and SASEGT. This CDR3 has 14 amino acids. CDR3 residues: CASSWGQGNQPQHF. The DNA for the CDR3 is TGTGCCAGCAGTTGGGGCCAGGGTAATCAGCCCCAGCATTTT.

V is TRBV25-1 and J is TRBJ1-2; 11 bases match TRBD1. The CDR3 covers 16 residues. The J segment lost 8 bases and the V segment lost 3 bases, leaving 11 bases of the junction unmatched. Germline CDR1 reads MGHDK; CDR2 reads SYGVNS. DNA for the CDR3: TGTGCCAGCAGTGATCATCCGGGACAGGGGGGGGGAGGCTACACCTTC. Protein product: CASSDHPGQGGGGYTF.

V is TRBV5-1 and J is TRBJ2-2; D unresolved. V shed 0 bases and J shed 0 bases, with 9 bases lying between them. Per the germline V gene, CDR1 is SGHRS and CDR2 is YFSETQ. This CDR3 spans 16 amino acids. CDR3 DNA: TGCGCCAGCAGCTTGGGCCCGGACCCGAACACCGGGGAGCTGTTTTTT. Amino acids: CASSLGPDPNTGELFF.

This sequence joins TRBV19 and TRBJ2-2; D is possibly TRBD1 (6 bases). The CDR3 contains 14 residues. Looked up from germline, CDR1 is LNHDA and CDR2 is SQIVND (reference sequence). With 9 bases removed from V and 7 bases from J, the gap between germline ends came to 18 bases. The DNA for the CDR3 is TGTGCCAGCCAAAAAGAACAGGGAAGCGGGGAGCTGTTTTTT. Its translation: CASQKEQGSGELFF.

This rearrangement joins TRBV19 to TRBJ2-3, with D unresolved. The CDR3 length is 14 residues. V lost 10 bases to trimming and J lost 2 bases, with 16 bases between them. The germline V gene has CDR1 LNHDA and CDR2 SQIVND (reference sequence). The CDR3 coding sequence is TGTGCCACCTCCGAAAGGGCGGTCACAGATACGCAGTATTTT. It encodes CATSERAVTDTQYF.

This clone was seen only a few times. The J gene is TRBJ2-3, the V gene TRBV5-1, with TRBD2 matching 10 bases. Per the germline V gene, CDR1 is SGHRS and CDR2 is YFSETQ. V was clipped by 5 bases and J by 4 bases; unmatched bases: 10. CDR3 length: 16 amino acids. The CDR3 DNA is TGCGCCAGCAGGGAGTCTAGCGGGGGCCGGGCAGATACGCAGTATTTT. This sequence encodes CASRESSGGRADTQYF.

The CDR3 region is CASSLSSGAVVPYEQYF. The CDR3 region has the DNA TGTGCCAGCTCACTTTCCTCCGGGGCCGTGGTCCCCTACGAGCAGTACTTC. V and J are TRBV18 and TRBJ2-7, with D tentatively TRBD1 or TRBD2 (5 bases each). This CDR3 contains 17 residues. The germline V and J ends were trimmed by 4 bases and 2 bases, with 21 bases remaining between them. Looked up from germline, CDR1 is KGHSH and CDR2 is LQKENI.

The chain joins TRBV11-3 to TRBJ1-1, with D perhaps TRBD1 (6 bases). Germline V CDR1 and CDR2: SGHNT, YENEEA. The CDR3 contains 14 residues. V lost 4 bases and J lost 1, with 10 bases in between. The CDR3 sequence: CASSYKGGNTEAFF. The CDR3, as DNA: TGTGCCAGCAGCTACAAAGGGGGGAACACTGAAGCTTTCTTT.

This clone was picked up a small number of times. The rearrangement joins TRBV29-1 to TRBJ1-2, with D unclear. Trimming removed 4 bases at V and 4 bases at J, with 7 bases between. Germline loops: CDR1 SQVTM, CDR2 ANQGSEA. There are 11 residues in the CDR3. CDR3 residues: CSVGSFYGYTF. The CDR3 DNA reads TGCAGCGTTGGGTCTTTCTATGGCTACACCTTC.

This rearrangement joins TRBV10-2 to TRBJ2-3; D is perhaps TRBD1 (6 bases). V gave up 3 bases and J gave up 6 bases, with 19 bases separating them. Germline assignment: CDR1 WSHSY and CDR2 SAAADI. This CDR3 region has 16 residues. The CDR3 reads CASSDWGQGGLDTQYF. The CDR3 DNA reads TGCGCCAGCAGTGACTGGGGGCAGGGCGGTTTGGATACGCAGTATTTT.

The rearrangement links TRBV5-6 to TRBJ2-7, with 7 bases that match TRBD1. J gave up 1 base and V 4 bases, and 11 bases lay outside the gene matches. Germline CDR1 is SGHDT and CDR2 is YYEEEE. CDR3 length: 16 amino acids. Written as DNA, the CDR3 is TGTGCCAGCAGCCCCGAGGGACAGCGCGTTTCCTACGAGCAGTACTTC. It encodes CASSPEGQRVSYEQYF.